This T cell receptor beta chain was profiled in a study of blood T cell repertoires in COVID-19. Study as a whole: Acute and convalescent COVID-19 samples came from the United States, Italy and Spain. PBMCs, B-cell-depleted T cells, or T cells provided the cDNA or gDNA that made up the material.

The CDR3 runs to 12 residues. V shed 0 bases, J shed 15 bases, and the junction held 3 bases outside the gene matches. CDR1 and CDR2 (germline): SGHAT, FQNNGV. Per the original data handling: Nucleated cell counts were estimated from reference gene primer amplification. Clones were read by immunoSEQ multiplex PCR, and TCRdb kept only the in-frame ones, dropping some. That table is the source of V, J and clone size, and D and trimming were worked out from the DNA. This table has some 31,000 clones, around 86% appearing once. The count of this clone is one. V usage is TRBV11-2 and J usage is TRBJ2-4; 9 nucleotides match TRBD2. The specimen was peripheral blood. The receptor's source is a woman aged 60-75 years with active COVID-19. CDR3 in DNA: TGTGCCAGCAGCTTAGAACCGGGACTAGCGTACTTC. This codes for CASSLEPGLAYF.